The 27 T cell receptor beta chains listed next were all sequenced from one sample in a study of T cell repertoires in cytomegalovirus infection. From the reads, TCRdb called clonotypes with MiXCR, one entry per CDR3 protein. The repertoire holds 650,000 to 900,000 distinct CDR3 sequences, around a third seen once, with roughly 12% in the top ten. No cognate antigen is known for these TCRs. The sequencing here drew on cultured CD8+ T cells from PBMCs, taken from culture after CMV antigen stimulation. Receptor source: a human donor in good health (CMV status not recorded). Some clones in this sample may be carry-over from other donors' samples.

The chain has TRBV5-1 and TRBJ1-2; D uncertain. V gave up 0 bases and J gave up 5 bases, with 8 bases separating them. Per germline, CDR1 SGHRS and CDR2 YFSETQ. The CDR3 is made up of 13 amino acids. The CDR3 nucleotides read TGCGCCAGCAGCTTGGAGAGTCCGTATGGCTACACCTTC. Amino acids: CASSLESPYGYTF.

V is TRBV6-6 and J is TRBJ1-1; D remains ambiguous. Germline V lookup: CDR1 MNHNY, CDR2 SVGAGI (reference sequence). CDR3 length equals 14 residues. The germline V and J ends were trimmed by 0 bases and 5 bases, with 10 bases remaining between them. The CDR3 sequence: CASSYSAGWTEAFF. The CDR3 DNA is TGTGCCAGCAGTTACTCCGCGGGTTGGACTGAAGCTTTCTTT.

This clonotype was detected ten times or more. The chain links TRBV7-8 to TRBJ2-2; 9 nucleotides match TRBD1. The CDR3 has 15 amino acids. V was pared by 5 bases and J by 5 bases, with 6 bases of the junction left unmatched. Looked up from germline, CDR1 is SGHVS and CDR2 is FQNEAQ. The chain's CDR3 is CASSVGTGKTGELFF. The DNA for the CDR3 is TGTGCCAGCAGCGTAGGGACAGGGAAGACCGGGGAGCTGTTTTTT. The whole variable domain, filled in from reference TRBV7-8 and TRBJ2-2, reads GAGVSQSPRYKVAKRGQDVALRCDPISGHVSLFWYQQALGQGPEFLTYFQNEAQLDKSGLPSDRFFAERPEGSVSTLKIQRTQQEDSAVYLCASSVGTGKTGELFFGEGSRLTVL.

V usage is TRBV29-1 and J usage is TRBJ2-2; weak D call: TRBD1 (7 bases). Germline CDR1 is SQVTM and CDR2 is ANQGSEA. V lost 2 bases, J lost 6 bases, and 16 bases lay in between. CDR3 length equals 15 residues. The DNA of the CDR3 is TGCAGCGTTGAAAGACAGGGCGAGCGGGCCGGGGAGCTGTTTTTT. Protein sequence: CSVERQGERAGELFF.

Only one count was recorded for this clonotype. This chain uses TRBV7-6 with TRBJ2-5, with 10 positions matching TRBD2. The CDR3 length is 18 residues. Trimming cost V 5 bases and J 7 bases; bases outside gene matches: 19. CDR1 and CDR2 from the germline V gene are SGHVS and FNYEAQ. CDR3: CASSPRASGGVGSVTQYF. CDR3 sequence (DNA): TGTGCCAGCAGCCCCCGGGCTAGCGGGGGTGTGGGGTCAGTGACCCAGTACTTC. Full variable domain (missing parts from reference TRBV7-6 and TRBJ2-5): GAGVSQSPRYKVTKRGQDVALRCDPISGHVSLYWYRQALGQGPEFLTYFNYEAQQDKSGLPNDRFSAERPEGSISTLTIQRTEQRDSAMYRCASSPRASGGVGSVTQYFGPGTRLLVL.

This clonotype came up a few times. This chain uses TRBV27 with TRBJ1-2; a weak D match, TRBD1 (5 bases). There are 15 residues in the CDR3. Looked up from germline, CDR1 is MNHEY and CDR2 is SMNVEV (reference sequence). The V gene lost 2 bases and the J gene lost 4 bases, with 14 bases spanning the gap. CDR3 sequence (DNA): TGTGCCAGCAGTTTAAGGGGCCCCCGGAGCTATGGCTACACCTTC. It codes for CASSLRGPRSYGYTF.

The table lists this clonotype with many counts. This chain links TRBV7-2 with TRBJ2-1; the match to TRBD2 covers 9 bases. Unmatched junction bases numbered 4, after V lost 1 base and J lost 3 bases. The germline CDR1 and CDR2 sequences are SGHTA and FQGNSA. CDR3 length equals 16 residues. The CDR3 DNA reads as TGTGCCAGCAGCTTAGGCGGGGGGGATCTCTACAATGAGCAGTTCTTC. It encodes CASSLGGGDLYNEQFF.

This clonotype occurred a few times. The chain uses TRBV7-8 and TRBJ2-2; 11 bases are a match to TRBD2. CDR3 length: 16 residues. V was clipped by 4 bases and J by 5 bases; unmatched bases: 6. Germline V gives CDR1 SGHVS, CDR2 FQNEAQ. The CDR3 spells CASSSSTSGATGELFF. CDR3 DNA sequence: TGTGCCAGCAGCTCGTCGACTAGCGGGGCTACCGGGGAGCTGTTTTTT.

This clonotype was observed a few times. This sequence joins TRBV10-3 and TRBJ2-7; a weak D match, TRBD2 (7 bases). Looked up from germline, CDR1 is ENHRY and CDR2 is SYGVKD. The V end was cut by 2 bases, the J end by 6 bases, with 11 bases between. The CDR3 length is 13 residues. CDR3 sequence reads: CAISEAGAREQYF. CDR3 bases: TGTGCCATCAGTGAGGCGGGGGCCCGCGAGCAGTACTTC.

This clonotype has ten or more counts. The chain has TRBV7-3 and TRBJ2-1, with a weak D call TRBD2 (7 bases). V lost 4 bases and J 2 bases, leaving 15 bases between the germline ends. The germline CDR1 and CDR2 sequences are SGHTA and FQGTGA. There are 16 residues in the CDR3. The CDR3 coding sequence is TGTGCCAGCAGCTCTGAAGAGGGGGGGGCCTACAATGAGCAGTTCTTC. Translated, it gives CASSSEEGGAYNEQFF.

This clonotype was counted only a few times. The chain has TRBV7-6 and TRBJ1-2; the D is unclear. V gave up 3 bases and J gave up 1 base, with 12 bases separating them. CDR3 size: 15 residues. CDR1 is SGHVS and CDR2 is FNYEAQ in the germline V gene. CDR3 coding DNA: TGTGCCAGCAGCTTTCCCGTTAAGTTTAACTATGGCTACACCTTC. It codes for CASSFPVKFNYGYTF. Supplemented by reference TRBV7-6 and TRBJ1-2, the full variable domain reads GAGVSQSPRYKVTKRGQDVALRCDPISGHVSLYWYRQALGQGPEFLTYFNYEAQQDKSGLPNDRFSAERPEGSISTLTIQRTEQRDSAMYRCASSFPVKFNYGYTFGSGTRLTVV.

This clonotype was detected many times. V usage is TRBV7-3 and J usage is TRBJ2-1; D is undetermined. V lost 4 bases to trimming and J lost 9 bases, with 10 bases between them. CDR1 is SGHTA, CDR2 FQGTGA, per germline. The length of the CDR3 is 12 residues. The CDR3 is CASSSFVGEQFF. For the CDR3, the DNA is TGTGCCAGCAGCTCCTTCGTGGGTGAGCAGTTCTTC.

The V and J genes are TRBV27 and TRBJ1-1; D might be TRBD1 (6 bases). Deletions cut 5 bases from V and 8 bases from J, with 12 bases between. The CDR3 spans 12 residues. CDR1 MNHEY and CDR2 SMNVEV come from the germline V gene (reference sequence). CDR3 residues: CASSPLTGEAFF. CDR3 sequence (DNA): TGTGCCAGCAGTCCCCTAACAGGGGAAGCTTTCTTT.

The chain is built from TRBV12-3 or TRBV12-4 and TRBJ1-4; 8 bases match TRBD1. Germline trimming cut 6 bases from V and 3 bases from J; bases unmatched to any gene: 6. The CDR3 runs to 15 residues. CDR3 DNA sequence: TGTGCCAGCAGATGGTCGACAGGGGCTAATGAAAAACTGTTTTTT. It specifies CASRWSTGANEKLFF.

The chain links TRBV12-3 or TRBV12-4 to TRBJ2-5; 7 bases align to TRBD1. After removal of 5 bases from V and 2 bases from J, the junction contained 8 bases not matched to a gene. The CDR3 has 15 amino acids. The CDR3: CASSPWDSMQETQYF. In DNA, the CDR3 is TGTGCCAGCAGTCCCTGGGACAGCATGCAAGAGACCCAGTACTTC.

Worth noting for this clonotype: Germline and junction disagree at one end, which may indicate a read error. This chain uses TRBV4-1 with TRBJ2-7; the D is unclear. The germline V gene has CDR1 MGHRA and CDR2 YSYEKL. The CDR3 has 16 residues. The CDR3 spells CVSSQEGNPAAYEQYF. The DNA for the CDR3 is TGCGTCAGCAGCCAAGAAGGGAACCCCGCGGCGTACGAGCAGTACTTC.

A few counts support this clonotype. This rearrangement joins TRBV27 to TRBJ2-5, with D perhaps matching TRBD2 (5 bases). This CDR3 has 14 amino acids. Trimming pared 0 bases from V and 4 bases from J, leaving 9 bases between. Looked up from germline, CDR1 is MNHEY and CDR2 is SMNVEV (reference sequence). This CDR3 is CASSLSFGVETQYF. CDR3 sequence (DNA): TGTGCCAGCAGTTTATCGTTCGGGGTAGAGACCCAGTACTTC.

The V gene is TRBV6-6, the J gene TRBJ1-2, with 7 bases identical to TRBD1. Trimming took 6 bases from V and 3 from J; bases not matched to a gene: 7. This CDR3 has 14 residues. Germline V gene sequence: CDR1 MNHNY, CDR2 SVGAGI (reference sequence). The DNA for the CDR3 is TGTGCCAGCAGGGGTGACAGGGTTGACTATGGCTACACCTTC. Protein: CASRGDRVDYGYTF.

This clonotype came up a few times. The chain carries TRBV6-2 or TRBV6-3 and TRBJ2-7, with D perhaps matching TRBD1 (6 bases). CDR1 MNHEY and CDR2 SVGEGT come from the germline V gene. V was clipped by 5 bases and J by 4 bases, with 9 bases between them. The CDR3 has 12 amino acids. The CDR3 protein is CASSHRVYEQYF. DNA of the CDR3: TGTGCCAGCAGTCACAGGGTTTACGAGCAGTACTTC.

V gene TRBV20-1 combines with J gene TRBJ1-5, with TRBD1 matching over 11 bases. The CDR3 has 15 residues. After removal of 0 bases from V and 6 bases from J, the junction contained 4 bases not matched to a gene. Germline loops: CDR1 DFQATT, CDR2 SNEGSKA (reference sequence). The CDR3 spells CSAREGTGGSQPQHF. CDR3 bases: TGCAGTGCTAGAGAGGGGACAGGGGGGAGTCAGCCCCAGCATTTT.

This clonotype was seen more than once but under ten times. The V call is TRBV5-1, the J call TRBJ1-6, with D maybe TRBD1 (6 bases). V was shortened by 2 bases and J by 9 bases, with 12 bases between the two germline ends. Germline V gives CDR1 SGHRS, CDR2 YFSETQ. The CDR3 extends over 14 amino acids. Here the CDR3 reads CASSLYREGSPLHF. CDR3 DNA sequence: TGCGCCAGCAGCTTATACAGGGAAGGTTCACCCCTCCACTTT.

The chain couples TRBV7-4 to TRBJ1-6; 9 bases map to TRBD1. Germline trimming cut 6 bases from V and 10 bases from J; bases unmatched to any gene: 10. This CDR3 is built from 15 residues. Germline CDR1 SGHVT, CDR2 SQSDAQ. The CDR3 loop reads CASSSNRGRLSPLHF. The CDR3 region has the DNA TGTGCCAGCAGTTCCAACAGGGGGCGCTTGTCACCCCTCCACTTT. Complete variable domain (other parts from reference TRBV7-4 and TRBJ1-6): GAGVSQSPRYKVAKRGRDVALRCDSISGHVTLYWYRQTLGQGSEVLTYSQSDAQRDKSGRPSGRFSAERPERSVSTLKIQRTEQGDSAVYLCASSSNRGRLSPLHFGNGTRLTVT.

V is TRBV29-1 and J is TRBJ1-2; TRBD1 aligns across 7 bases. V lost 4 bases and J lost 0; bases outside the gene matches: 5. The CDR3 runs 14 residues. Germline V gives CDR1 SQVTM, CDR2 ANQGSEA. In nucleotides, the CDR3 is TGCAGCGTTGCAGACAGGGAAGCTAACTATGGCTACACCTTC. This encodes CSVADREANYGYTF.

The V call is TRBV27, the J call TRBJ2-7; 7 bases map to TRBD1. The length of the CDR3 is 15 residues. Losses at the gene ends were 5 bases for V and 7 bases for J; bases not matched to a gene: 14. Germline V gene data show CDR1 as MNHEY and CDR2 as SMNVEV (reference sequence). The CDR3 nucleotides read TGTGCCAGCAGTCCCCGGGACAGTTCGCCTCGGGAGCAGTACTTC. Its protein product is CASSPRDSSPREQYF.

This chain links TRBV7-6 with TRBJ2-2; D ambiguous. CDR3 size: 17 residues. V lost 4 bases and J lost 3, with 18 bases in between. CDR1 is SGHVS and CDR2 is FNYEAQ in the germline V gene. The CDR3 nucleotides are TGTGCCAGCAGCTCAGGCCCCCGGTTGGTTGACACCGGGGAGCTGTTTTTT. It yields the protein CASSSGPRLVDTGELFF.

This clonotype was seen repeatedly, ten times or more. This rearrangement joins TRBV4-3 to TRBJ2-3, with 10 bases that match TRBD2. This CDR3 region has 16 residues. V shed 2 bases and J 5 bases; nucleotides not matched to a gene: 7. Germline assignment: CDR1 LGHNA and CDR2 YSLEER. The DNA for the CDR3 is TGCGCCAGCAGCCAACTACTAGCGGGGAGGGTAGATACGCAGTATTTT. Its protein is CASSQLLAGRVDTQYF.

The V and J genes are TRBV15 and TRBJ2-7, with a weak D call TRBD2 (6 bases). Trimming stripped 3 bases from V and 7 bases from J, with 16 bases between. Germline V gene data show CDR1 as LNHNV and CDR2 as YYDKDF (reference sequence). The length of the CDR3 is 14 residues. As DNA, the CDR3 is TGTGCCACCAGCAGCCTCGGGGGACCTAGGGAGCAGTACTTC. It yields the protein CATSSLGGPREQYF.